The following is a T cell receptor (beta chain) sequence with its context. The sample comes from a study of shared clonotypes between healthy human individuals. CDR3 length: 15 amino acids. V dropped 6 bases and J dropped 4 bases, with 19 bases sitting between them. Per germline, CDR1 LNHDA and CDR2 SQIVND (reference sequence). The assay used deep level. Profiling relied on immunoSEQ multiplex PCR, and the TCRdb table lists in-frame clones only, not all of them. The sample has roughly 640,000 clones, 74% seen once. The sequenced sample consisted of memory CD4+ T cells sorted from blood. Subset indicated: CD45RA-negative fraction. V is TRBV19 and J is TRBJ2-7; D might be TRBD1 or TRBD2, each matching 7 bases. The sequence derives from a woman in her thirties in good health. The CDR3 coding sequence is TGTGCCAGTAGCACCGGGGAGGGGGCTCGGTACGAGCAGTACTTC. The encoded protein is CASSTGEGARYEQYF.